Described below is a single T cell receptor (beta chain) sequence and its context. The entirety of the isolated RNA underwent reverse transcription, so expressed TCRB transcripts were sequenced. The method was immunoSEQ multiplex PCR; TCRdb's version includes in-frame clones alone and lacks a portion of them. The sample lists about half a million clones; around 10% were seen once. These data come from a study of beta chain features in type 1 diabetes. The V and J ends lost 0 bases and 0 bases respectively, with 6 bases between them. This CDR3 has 14 residues. From germline, CDR1 is GTSNPN and CDR2 SVGIG (reference sequence).

The TCR sequence derives from a young woman in good health. The source material was naive CD4+ T cells from blood. This chain links TRBV30 with TRBJ1-3; D is uncertain. CDR3 nucleotides: TGTGCCTGGAGTGTAGGTTTCTCTGGAAACACCATATATTTT. Protein product: CAWSVGFSGNTIYF.